Sequencing of this T cell receptor beta chain was carried out in a study of T cell clones after liver transplantation. The germline gives CDR1 SNHLY, CDR2 FYNNEI. This CDR3 region has 11 residues. The V end lost 4 bases, the J end lost 9 bases, and 10 bases lay between the germline ends. Sequenced by immunoSEQ multiplex PCR; TCRdb stores in-frame clones only, minus some. Among 85,000 to 110,000 clones listed, roughly 80% were seen once. The sequences come from CD4+ T cells from blood, collected approximately 4 years after liver transplant. The V gene is TRBV2, the J gene TRBJ2-7, with D tentatively TRBD2 (5 bases). The source of this sequence is a human patient who received a liver transplant. Some of these T cells may belong to the graft donor. In DNA, the CDR3 is TGTGCCAGCAGTGTCGGGGAGAGGCAGTACTTC. Amino acids: CASSVGERQYF.